The 10 T cell receptor beta chains below come from one sample, sequenced in a study of blood T cell repertoires in COVID-19. Sequencing was performed with immunoSEQ multiplex PCR; in TCRdb, only in-frame clones are kept and a portion is missing. This table holds a few hundred thousand clones, around 87% found once. The material sequenced was PBMCs or T cells enriched from blood (not recorded which). These receptors were taken from a woman between 45 and 65 years old who had recovered from COVID-19.

This clone was detected ten times or more. This rearrangement joins TRBV28 to TRBJ1-5; D not certain. Germline-derived CDR1 and CDR2 are MDHEN and SYDVKM. The CDR3 is 14 amino acids. V shed 6 bases and J shed 6 bases, with 15 bases lying between them. CDR3 loop: CASRTPGDGQPQHF. For the CDR3, the DNA is TGTGCCAGCAGAACCCCGGGTGATGGTCAGCCCCAGCATTTT.

This chain joins TRBV14 and TRBJ1-1, with D unclear. The CDR3 has 14 amino acids. The germline CDR1 and CDR2 sequences are SGHDN and FVKESK. The ends were cut back, 2 bases at V and 0 bases at J, with 7 bases in the middle. The CDR3 DNA follows: TGTGCCAGCAGCCAAACGTACATGAACACTGAAGCTTTCTTT. It translates to CASSQTYMNTEAFF.

This clone has a handful of counts. The chain is built from TRBV27 and TRBJ2-7; TRBD1 matches at 9 bases. The length of the CDR3 is 19 residues. Losses at the gene ends were 2 bases for V and 6 bases for J; bases not matched to a gene: 20. Germline V CDR1 and CDR2: MNHEY, SMNVEV (reference sequence). The chain's CDR3 is CASSLPFRTGDNPFCEQYF. Written as DNA, the CDR3 is TGTGCCAGCAGTTTACCGTTCCGGACAGGGGATAACCCTTTCTGCGAGCAGTACTTC.

V usage is TRBV7-2 and J usage is TRBJ2-1; 13 nucleotides match TRBD2. The germline V gene encodes CDR1 SGHTA and CDR2 FQGNSA. Trimming removed 5 bases from V and 5 bases from J; junction bases left unmatched: 6. This CDR3 has 16 amino acids. CDR3 loop: CASSPTSGRTDNEQFF. The CDR3 DNA sequence: TGTGCCAGCAGCCCGACTAGCGGGAGGACGGACAATGAGCAGTTCTTC.

CDR3 DNA sequence: TGTGCCAGCAGGGCGACAGGATACAATGAGCAGTTCTTC. It yields the protein CASRATGYNEQFF. The rearrangement uses TRBV27 and TRBJ2-1; maybe TRBD1 (6 bases). This CDR3 has 13 amino acids. Germline lookup yields CDR1 MNHEY and CDR2 SMNVEV (reference sequence). The V gene lost 6 bases and the J gene lost 4 bases, with 10 bases spanning the gap.

The rearrangement joins TRBV29-1 to TRBJ2-2; the D is unclear. Per the germline V gene, CDR1 is SQVTM and CDR2 is ANQGSEA. The CDR3 runs 11 residues. V gave up 7 bases and J gave up 6 bases, with 9 bases separating them. Here the CDR3 reads CSGTRAGELFF. The CDR3 DNA reads TGCAGCGGAACTCGGGCCGGGGAGCTGTTTTTT.

The chain has TRBV3-1 (or the pseudogene TRBV3-2) and TRBJ2-3; 8 nucleotides align to TRBD1. The junction had 5 bases not matched to a gene; V was cut back by 4 bases and J by 5 bases. CDR1 and CDR2 from the germline V gene are LGHDT and YNNKEL (reference sequence). CDR3 length: 14 amino acids. CDR3 nucleotides: TGTGCCAGCAGCCCCCAGGGGGCTCGAGATACGCAGTATTTT. Translation gives CASSPQGARDTQYF.

The rearrangement links TRBV2 to TRBJ2-7, with 7 bases that match TRBD2. Germline CDR1 is SNHLY and CDR2 is FYNNEI. The CDR3 spans 15 residues. V shed 6 bases, J shed 7 bases, and the junction held 15 bases outside the gene matches. CDR3 nucleotides: TGTGCCAGCAGCCCACCCCCTAGCGGTCGGGGGGAGCAGTACTTC. Translation: CASSPPPSGRGEQYF.

The gene calls are TRBV29-1 and TRBJ2-2, with 8 bases that match TRBD1. This CDR3 region has 13 residues. After removal of 0 bases from V and 8 bases from J, the junction contained 2 bases not matched to a gene. Germline assignment: CDR1 SQVTM and CDR2 ANQGSEA. CDR3 in DNA: TGCAGCGTTGAAGAACAGGGGGTTGGGGAGCTGTTTTTT. Its protein is CSVEEQGVGELFF.

This chain joins TRBV9 and TRBJ2-3, with 8 positions matching TRBD2. The CDR3 sequence is 15 residues long. V lost 0 bases, J lost 1 base, and 1 base stayed unmatched. Germline CDR1 SGDLS, CDR2 YYNGEE. The CDR3 here is CASSVDGRGTDTQYF. DNA of the CDR3: TGTGCCAGCAGCGTAGACGGGAGGGGCACAGATACGCAGTATTTT.